Below are 26 T cell receptor beta chains sequenced from a single sample in a study of glioma-infiltrating T cells. Amplification of TCR alpha and beta CDR3 regions from RNA used iRepertoire nested multiplex PCR. TCRdb ran MiXCR on the multiplex PCR reads and lists one entry per CDR3 protein. Here the sample spans 35,000 to 45,000 distinct CDR3 sequences, approximately 20% being singletons. The specimen was glioma tissue, nonneoplastic brain tissue, or PBMCs (not recorded which). These receptors were collected from a human donor with low-grade glioma or glioblastoma, undergoing nonglioma brain surgery, or in good health (not recorded which).

This clonotype was counted at least ten times. This chain joins TRBV7-9 and TRBJ2-1, with unresolved D. This CDR3 region has 13 residues. Trimming shortened V by 8 bases and J by 8 bases, and 16 bases separated the two germline ends. Per germline, CDR1 SEHNR and CDR2 FQNEAQ (reference sequence). CDR3 sequence reads: CASGQTTSYEQFF. The CDR3 coding sequence is TGTGCCAGCGGCCAGACCACTTCCTATGAGCAGTTCTTC.

About this clonotype itself: A read error is possible here, since a much larger clone lies one base away. V and J are TRBV6-4 and TRBJ2-1; D might be TRBD1 (5 bases). CDR3 length: 15 residues. Germline V gene sequence: CDR1 MRHNA, CDR2 SNTAGT. Trimming removed 3 bases from V and 4 bases from J, with 13 bases in between. This CDR3 reads CASSETWGEYNEQFF. The CDR3 bases are TGTGCCAGCAGTGAGACATGGGGCGAGTACAATGAGCAGTTCTTC.

In this sample, this clonotype turned up many times. The chain links TRBV29-1 to TRBJ2-3, with D tentatively TRBD2 (6 bases). The CDR3 is made up of 13 amino acids. Germline-derived CDR1 and CDR2 are SQVTM and ANQGSEA. With 6 bases removed from V and 2 bases from J, the gap between germline ends came to 12 bases. The CDR3 region is CSVTREDTDTQYF. The CDR3 region has the DNA TGCAGCGTAACCAGGGAGGACACAGATACGCAGTATTTT.

This clonotype was seen at least ten times. The chain couples TRBV29-1 to TRBJ1-1, with no clear D. V was shortened by 5 bases and J by 2 bases, with 9 bases between the two germline ends. The CDR3 totals 12 residues. CDR1 is SQVTM and CDR2 is ANQGSEA in the germline V gene. CDR3 in DNA: TGCAGCGTTATGGTTCTCAACACTGAAGCTTTCTTT. Its translation: CSVMVLNTEAFF. Together with reference TRBV29-1 and TRBJ1-1, the CDR3 gives the full variable domain: SAVISQKPSRDICQRGTSLTIQCQVDSQVTMMFWYRQQPGQSLTLIATANQGSEATYESGFVIDKFPISRPNLTFSTLTVSNMSPEDSSIYLCSVMVLNTEAFFGQGTRLTVV.

This clonotype was counted at least ten times. The gene calls are TRBV2 and TRBJ2-2; D is perhaps TRBD1 (5 bases). Germline CDR1 and CDR2: SNHLY and FYNNEI. Trimming stripped 6 bases from V and 7 bases from J, with 12 bases between. CDR3 size: 13 residues. CDR3 sequence (DNA): TGTGCCAGCAGAGACAGCAGGAACGGGGAGCTGTTTTTT. This sequence encodes CASRDSRNGELFF.

This clonotype was detected ten times or more. DNA of the CDR3: TGTGCCAGTAGTGAGATCTTACCCCTCCACTTT. It codes for CASSEILPLHF. This chain links TRBV19 with TRBJ1-6; no clear D. Germline V gene sequence: CDR1 LNHDA, CDR2 SQIVND (reference sequence). The CDR3 contains 11 residues. V gave up 5 bases and J gave up 12 bases, with 8 bases separating them. Full variable domain (outside the CDR3, taken from reference TRBV19 and TRBJ1-6): DGGITQSPKYLFRKEGQNVTLSCEQNLNHDAMYWYRQDPGQGLRLIYYSQIVNDFQKGDIAEGYSVSREKKESFPLTVTSAQKNPTAFYLCASSEILPLHFGNGTRLTVT.

This clonotype was found many times. The chain joins TRBV10-3 to TRBJ1-5; 8 bases agree with TRBD1. This CDR3 comprises 16 residues. The J segment lost 8 bases and the V segment lost 3 bases, leaving 12 bases of the junction unmatched. Germline V CDR1 and CDR2: ENHRY, SYGVKD. Written as DNA, the CDR3 is TGTGCCATCAGTGACGGGGCGGACAGGGCCGCCGAGCCCCAGCATTTT. Protein product: CAISDGADRAAEPQHF.

This clonotype has a count of ten or more. The rearrangement uses TRBV6-1 and TRBJ2-5; TRBD1 matches 10 bases. The CDR3 consists of 13 residues. Germline V gene data show CDR1 as MNHNS and CDR2 as SASEGT. V dropped 7 bases and J dropped 4; count of bases not matched to a gene: 3. The CDR3 is CASIRDRGETQYF. CDR3 bases: TGTGCCAGCATCAGGGACAGGGGAGAGACCCAGTACTTC.

This clonotype is judged medium-sized. A read error may account for a junction end that differs from germline. The J gene is TRBJ1-5, the V gene TRBV6-1; possible D gene TRBD1, 5 bases. This CDR3 has 12 amino acids. Germline V lookup: CDR1 MNHNS, CDR2 SASEGT. The CDR3 coding sequence is TGTGCCGGCAGCTTCAACTCGGGGGCCCAGCATTTT. Amino acids: CAGSFNSGAQHF.

The rearrangement uses TRBV5-1 and TRBJ2-7, with 7 bases matching TRBD2. The junction had 17 bases not matched to a gene; V was cut back by 4 bases and J by 1 base. The CDR3 is 18 residues long. CDR1 and CDR2 from the germline V gene are SGHRS and YFSETQ. CDR3: CASSIGVVRRGISYEQYF. The CDR3, as DNA: TGCGCCAGCAGCATAGGGGTCGTCCGGCGGGGGATTTCCTACGAGCAGTACTTC.

Many counts were recorded for this clonotype. This chain links TRBV19 with TRBJ1-2; TRBD1 matches at 7 bases. This CDR3 comprises 13 residues. Trimming at V came to 6 bases and at J to 8 bases, leaving 9 bases not matched to a gene. In germline, CDR1 is LNHDA, CDR2 SQIVND (reference sequence). Here the CDR3 reads CASRPLDRDGYTF. CDR3 bases: TGTGCCAGTAGACCACTAGACAGGGACGGCTACACCTTC.

This clonotype counts as medium-sized. This sequence joins TRBV20-1 and TRBJ1-2; TRBD1 aligns across 12 bases. Germline V lookup: CDR1 DFQATT, CDR2 SNEGSKA (reference sequence). The CDR3 spans 17 residues. With 5 bases clipped from V and 3 bases from J, the junction kept 13 bases outside the gene matches. For the CDR3, the DNA is TGCAGTGCTCAGGGGGATACCGGGACAGGGGGCTACTATGGCTACACCTTC. Its translation is CSAQGDTGTGGYYGYTF.

This clonotype showed up many times. This chain uses TRBV28 with TRBJ2-5; D gene unclear. V was trimmed by 3 bases and J by 3 bases, leaving 8 bases between them. CDR3 length equals 13 residues. Germline CDR1 is MDHEN and CDR2 is SYDVKM. In nucleotides, the CDR3 is TGTGCCAGCAGTTTCCAAAGTGAAGAGACCCAGTACTTC. Its translation: CASSFQSEETQYF. Full variable domain (rest looked up from reference TRBV28 and TRBJ2-5): DVKVTQSSRYLVKRTGEKVFLECVQDMDHENMFWYRQDPGLGLRLIYFSYDVKMKEKGDIPEGYSVSREKKERFSLILESASTNQTSMYLCASSFQSEETQYFGPGTRLLVL.

The chain recombines TRBV3-1 with TRBJ2-1, with D hard to call. From germline, CDR1 is LGHDT and CDR2 YNNKEL (reference sequence). Trimming took off 3 bases at V and 4 bases at J, with 13 bases between the two ends. This CDR3 has 15 amino acids. The DNA for the CDR3 is TGTGCCAGCAGCCAGCCTACAACCACATACAATGAGCAGTTCTTC. Protein sequence: CASSQPTTTYNEQFF.

This clonotype was found many times. The V and J genes are TRBV15 and TRBJ2-2; 7 bases are a match to TRBD1. The V gene end was trimmed by 3 bases and the J gene end by 7 bases; junction bases not matched to a gene: 8. The CDR3 length is 15 residues. Germline V lookup: CDR1 LNHNV, CDR2 YYDKDF (reference sequence). CDR3 DNA: TGTGCCACCAGCAGCCCCGACAGGGCCGGCGGGGAGCTGTTTTTT. It translates to CATSSPDRAGGELFF. The full variable domain, its missing parts supplied by reference TRBV15 and TRBJ2-2, is DAMVIQNPRYQVTQFGKPVTLSCSQTLNHNVMYWYQQKSSQAPKLLFHYYDKDFNNEADTPDNFQSRRPNTSFCFLDIRSPGLGDTAMYLCATSSPDRAGGELFFGEGSRLTVL.

This clonotype appeared many times. The chain is built from TRBV28 and TRBJ1-5, with TRBD1 identical over 10 bases. Trimming cost V 5 bases and J 7 bases; bases outside gene matches: 2. The CDR3 is 13 residues long. From germline, CDR1 is MDHEN and CDR2 SYDVKM. The CDR3 spells CASSPDRGQPQHF. The DNA for the CDR3 is TGTGCCAGCAGTCCGGACAGGGGGCAGCCCCAGCATTTT. Variable domain in full (rest from reference TRBV28 and TRBJ1-5): DVKVTQSSRYLVKRTGEKVFLECVQDMDHENMFWYRQDPGLGLRLIYFSYDVKMKEKGDIPEGYSVSREKKERFSLILESASTNQTSMYLCASSPDRGQPQHFGDGTRLSIL.

This clonotype was seen ten or more times. The genes are TRBV7-9 and TRBJ1-1; 7 positions agree with TRBD1. The J segment lost 1 base and the V segment lost 2 bases, leaving 1 base of the junction unmatched. The V gene's germline CDR1 is SEHNR and CDR2 FQNEAQ (reference sequence). The CDR3 loop spans 14 amino acids. The CDR3 bases are TGTGCCAGCAGCTTACAGGGGGGGAACACTGAAGCTTTCTTT. Its translation is CASSLQGGNTEAFF.

The table lists this clonotype with many counts. The CDR3 DNA reads TGTGCCAGCAGCTCCGGGACAGGGGGCCGGGAGACCCAGTACTTC. It encodes CASSSGTGGRETQYF. The chain uses TRBV7-9 and TRBJ2-5, with TRBD1 identical over 12 bases. The V segment lost 4 bases and the J segment 5 bases; nucleotides outside the gene matches: 5. This CDR3 contains 15 residues. Germline values: CDR1 SEHNR, CDR2 FQNEAQ (reference sequence).

Many counts were recorded for this clonotype. The chain recombines TRBV20-1 with TRBJ1-1; the D is unclear. Trimming cost V 3 bases and J 4 bases, with 6 bases left between them. This CDR3 contains 11 residues. Germline CDR1 and CDR2: DFQATT and SNEGSKA (reference sequence). CDR3 protein: CSASRGTEAFF. CDR3 DNA: TGCAGTGCTAGTCGAGGCACTGAAGCTTTCTTT.

The V gene is TRBV10-3, the J gene TRBJ2-1, with 10 bases lining up with TRBD1. The CDR3 loop spans 14 amino acids. Germline V gives CDR1 ENHRY, CDR2 SYGVKD. Losses at the gene ends were 8 bases for V and 7 bases for J; bases not matched to a gene: 8. The CDR3: CAIQRVGQGNEQFF. The CDR3 nucleotides are TGTGCCATCCAACGGGTGGGACAGGGGAATGAGCAGTTCTTC.

The V and J genes are TRBV7-3 and TRBJ2-3, with D maybe TRBD2 (6 bases). Looked up from germline, CDR1 is SGHTA and CDR2 is FQGTGA. Deletions cut 5 bases from V and 4 bases from J, with 10 bases between. The CDR3 length is 13 residues. The CDR3 nucleotides read TGTGCCAGCAGCCTTAGGGAGGCAGATACGCAGTATTTT. This gives the protein CASSLREADTQYF.

Details on this clonotype: Given a much more abundant clone one base away, this may be a read error. The chain carries TRBV7-9 and TRBJ2-7; D may be TRBD1 (6 bases). The CDR3 has 15 residues. Germline V gene sequence: CDR1 SEHNR, CDR2 FQNEAQ (reference sequence). The germline V and J ends were trimmed by 4 bases and 1 base, with 14 bases remaining between them. The CDR3 region is CASSSQKQGSYEQYV. The CDR3 nucleotides are TGTGCCAGCAGCTCGCAAAAACAGGGATCCTACGAGCAGTACGTC.

This clonotype was recorded at least ten times. The chain links TRBV12-3 or TRBV12-4 to TRBJ2-3, with 10 nucleotides matching TRBD2. The trim removed 7 bases at V and 0 bases at J, leaving 7 bases unmatched. The CDR3 totals 16 residues. CDR3 DNA: TGTGCCAGCAACGGACTAGCGGAGTCTAGCACAGATACGCAGTATTTT. It specifies CASNGLAESSTDTQYF.

This clonotype was seen repeatedly, ten times or more. The rearrangement links TRBV9 to TRBJ2-1; D is undetermined. The germline V and J ends were trimmed by 5 bases and 0 bases, with 12 bases remaining between them. Germline CDR1 reads SGDLS; CDR2 reads YYNGEE. The CDR3 is 15 residues long. The CDR3 DNA follows: TGTGCCAGCAGTCGAGGTAAGAGCTCCTACAATGAGCAGTTCTTC. It codes for CASSRGKSSYNEQFF.

This clonotype is a singleton in its sample. The chain couples TRBV10-3 to TRBJ2-7; the D is unclear. Germline V gives CDR1 ENHRY, CDR2 SYGVKD. This CDR3 has 15 amino acids. Trimming pared 2 bases from V and 1 base from J, leaving 12 bases between. The CDR3 bases are TGTGCCATCAGTGAGCCTATCCTATATTCCTACGAGCAGTACTTC. It yields the protein CAISEPILYSYEQYF.

This chain connects TRBV20-1 to TRBJ2-3; TRBD1 agrees at 7 bases. V was pared by 3 bases and J by 2 bases, with 14 bases of the junction left unmatched. Germline-derived CDR1 and CDR2 are DFQATT and SNEGSKA (reference sequence). The CDR3 runs to 17 residues. In DNA, the CDR3 is TGCAGTGCTAGTGACTCCCAAGACAGGGCCTTCACAGATACGCAGTATTTT. Its protein is CSASDSQDRAFTDTQYF.